These 23 T cell receptor beta chains came from one sample sequenced in a study of T cells expressing NK-cell markers. After re-calling the 5' RACE reads, TCRdb lists one entry per CDR3 protein, DNA absent. The repertoire shows approximately 420,000 distinct CDR3 sequences; the top ten hold roughly 10%. Sequenced material: blood T cells: a sorted CD56 or NKG2C T cell subset, CD4+ or CD8+ T cells, or bulk PBMC T cells (not recorded which). These receptors originate from a woman aged 45-60 years in good health.

The chain couples TRBV15 to TRBJ2-3; TCRdb selects TRBD1, and the lack of DNA leaves this call unchecked. The CDR3 has 16 amino acids. CDR1 and CDR2 from the germline V gene are LNHNV and YYDKDF (reference sequence). CDR3 amino acids: CATSRGQAGRTDTQYF.

The chain carries TRBV11-2 and TRBJ2-1; TCRdb reports TRBD2, a call that lacks DNA to check it against. Germline V gene sequence: CDR1 SGHAT, CDR2 FQNNGV. The CDR3 has 15 amino acids. CDR3 region: CASTLLADLYNEQFF.

The rearrangement links TRBV9 to TRBJ2-5; absent DNA, TCRdb's TRBD2 call cannot be checked. The CDR3 totals 13 residues. The germline gives CDR1 SGDLS, CDR2 YYNGEE. The CDR3 reads CASSVAGEGTQYF.

The V gene is TRBV20-1, the J gene TRBJ2-1; TCRdb's D gene call, TRBD2, goes unchecked for lack of DNA. CDR3 length: 19 residues. Germline CDR1 reads DFQATT; CDR2 reads SNEGSKA (reference sequence). CDR3 protein: CSARDPGTSGRASYNEQFF.

The chain has TRBV24-1 and TRBJ2-2. This CDR3 region has 12 residues. The germline CDR1 and CDR2 sequences are KGHDR and SFDVKD. The CDR3 protein is CATAVGTGELFF.

The rearrangement uses TRBV5-1 and TRBJ1-1; without DNA, the TCRdb call of TRBD1 cannot be checked. The CDR3 runs to 14 residues. The germline gives CDR1 SGHRS, CDR2 YFSETQ. The CDR3 loop is CASSRTGVNTEAFF.

This sequence joins TRBV4-1 and TRBJ1-5; TCRdb designates TRBD1, a call that cannot be tested without DNA. Germline V gene data show CDR1 as MGHRA and CDR2 as YSYEKL. The CDR3 is 17 amino acids. CDR3 amino acids: CASSQGTGLYSNQPQHF.

V is TRBV6-5 and J is TRBJ2-3; TCRdb's assignment of TRBD2 cannot be checked, as there is no DNA. CDR1 is MNHEY, CDR2 SVGAGI, per germline. CDR3 length: 16 residues. The CDR3 spells CASGHGAGGPPDTQYF.

CDR3 protein: CASSAGTGRLPTTNEKLFF. V and J are TRBV12-3 or TRBV12-4 and TRBJ1-4; TCRdb's D call of TRBD1 is untestable without DNA. The CDR3 consists of 19 residues.

The rearrangement links TRBV10-3 to TRBJ2-1; the TRBD1 assignment by TCRdb is unverifiable without DNA. The germline V gene encodes CDR1 ENHRY and CDR2 SYGVKD. The CDR3 consists of 13 residues. This chain's CDR3 is CAASDSSHNEQFF.

The chain combines TRBV20-1 with TRBJ1-2; the D call from TCRdb, TRBD1, cannot be confirmed without DNA. This CDR3 is 15 amino acids long. The germline V gene has CDR1 DFQATT and CDR2 SNEGSKA (reference sequence). The CDR3 protein is CSARDRYRGDYGYTF.

The genes are TRBV9 and TRBJ2-3; TCRdb proposes TRBD1, but this gene call is untestable without DNA. The CDR3 is 15 amino acids. Germline-derived CDR1 and CDR2 are SGDLS and YYNGEE. The CDR3 sequence is CASSPEDRVTDTQYF.

The chain joins TRBV4-1 to TRBJ2-3; the D call from TCRdb, TRBD2, cannot be confirmed without DNA. This CDR3 is built from 16 residues. Germline loops: CDR1 MGHRA, CDR2 YSYEKL. This CDR3 is CASSQDYGTRADTQYF.

The gene calls are TRBV20-1 and TRBJ2-7; TCRdb picks TRBD2, but there is no DNA to check that call. Germline assignment: CDR1 DFQATT and CDR2 SNEGSKA (reference sequence). CDR3 length: 15 residues. CDR3 residues: CSARSGRPTSYEQYF.

The chain carries TRBV10-3 and TRBJ2-1; TCRdb's D call of TRBD2 is untestable without DNA. This CDR3 is built from 17 residues. CDR1 is ENHRY, CDR2 SYGVKD, per germline. The CDR3: CAISAKSGFSSYNEQFF.

The V gene is TRBV11-2, the J gene TRBJ2-1; TCRdb's D gene call, TRBD1, goes unchecked for lack of DNA. The length of the CDR3 is 15 residues. Germline loops: CDR1 SGHAT, CDR2 FQNNGV. CDR3 in amino acids: CASSYKGQYDNEQFF.

CDR3 protein: CASSDRGRNYGYTF. The chain has TRBV2 and TRBJ1-2; TCRdb's D gene call, TRBD1, goes unchecked for lack of DNA. Germline-derived CDR1 and CDR2 are SNHLY and FYNNEI. This CDR3 contains 14 residues.

The chain employs TRBV28 and TRBJ2-3; absent DNA, TCRdb's TRBD2 call cannot be checked. Germline V gives CDR1 MDHEN, CDR2 SYDVKM. The CDR3 length is 16 residues. The CDR3 protein is CASRKRAVTSTDTQYF. The variable domain in full, completed from reference TRBV28 and TRBJ2-3, reads DVKVTQSSRYLVKRTGEKVFLECVQDMDHENMFWYRQDPGLGLRLIYFSYDVKMKEKGDIPEGYSVSREKKERFSLILESASTNQTSMYLCASRKRAVTSTDTQYFGPGTRLTVL.

V is TRBV6-5 and J is TRBJ2-1; no DNA is available, so the TRBD1 call from TCRdb remains unchecked. The length of the CDR3 is 16 residues. Germline V CDR1 and CDR2: MNHEY, SVGAGI. The CDR3 loop reads CASRPWTGAGDNEQFF.

This chain connects TRBV5-1 to TRBJ2-2. The V gene's germline CDR1 is SGHRS and CDR2 YFSETQ. The CDR3 sequence is 14 residues long. CDR3 sequence reads: CASSFARSTGELFF.

V and J are TRBV24-1 and TRBJ2-7; with no DNA, the TCRdb D assignment of TRBD1 cannot be verified. Germline V gene sequence: CDR1 KGHDR, CDR2 SFDVKD. The CDR3 covers 14 residues. The CDR3 spells CATSDHGQGSEQYF.

This chain joins TRBV5-1 and TRBJ1-4; TCRdb's D call of TRBD1 is untestable without DNA. Germline loops: CDR1 SGHRS, CDR2 YFSETQ. This CDR3 is 15 amino acids long. CDR3 region: CASSLGGRRDEKLFF.

This chain uses TRBV20-1 with TRBJ2-1; TCRdb designates TRBD1, a call that cannot be tested without DNA. CDR1 and CDR2 (germline): DFQATT, SNEGSKA (reference sequence). The CDR3 is 13 residues long. CDR3 residues: CSARDHTYNEQFF.